The present T cell receptor beta chain was sequenced within a study of blood T cell repertoires in COVID-19. Study-wide context: Samples came from the United States, Italy and Spain, spanning acute and convalescent COVID-19. PBMCs, B-cell-depleted T cells, or T cells were the source of the cDNA or gDNA that made up the material.

Per the original data handling: By means of reference gene primer amplification, nucleated cell counts were estimated. Clones were sequenced by immunoSEQ multiplex PCR, and TCRdb holds only the in-frame ones, with some missing. That table is the source of V, J and clone size, and D and trimming were worked out from the DNA. The table shows some 59,000 clones, with roughly 76% occurring only once. This receptor was taken from a woman aged 55 to 70 with acute or convalescent COVID-19. The sample taken for sequencing was peripheral blood.

CDR3 amino acids: CASSRDRGSDQPQHF. The CDR3 bases are TGTGCCAGCAGTCGGGACAGGGGGTCAGATCAGCCCCAGCATTTT. The gene calls are TRBV6-5 and TRBJ1-5; TRBD1 agrees at 11 bases. CDR3 length: 15 residues. The J segment lost 5 bases and the V segment lost 5 bases, leaving 5 bases of the junction unmatched. CDR1 MNHEY and CDR2 SVGAGI come from the germline V gene.